Listed below are T cell receptor beta chains from one sample, sequenced in a study of T cells in Graves' hyperthyroidism and ophthalmopathy. From the multiplex PCR reads, TCRdb called clonotypes with MiXCR, one entry per CDR3 protein. The table shows around 540,000 distinct CDR3 sequences, with roughly 16% occurring only once. Sequenced: blood. The origin of the receptors is a woman in her twenties or thirties with Graves' ophthalmopathy. The CDR3 runs from the conserved cysteine through the conserved F or W. Fields, in order: J gene, clone size, D gene, V gene, CDR3 protein, CDR3 DNA. The D gene is left open where the match is weak. Rows may omit the clone size; those that give it use once, few, many or a size class.

j_gene: TRBJ1-5
abundance: many
d_gene: .
v_gene: TRBV18
CDR3aa: CASSPEAGFQPQHF
CDR3nt: TGTGCCAGCTCACCGGAGGCGGGATTCCAGCCCCAGCATTTT

j_gene: TRBJ2-3
abundance: few
d_gene: .
v_gene: TRBV3-1
CDR3aa: CATEGGSDTQYF
CDR3nt: TGTGCCACTGAAGGGGGGTCAGATACGCAGTATTTT

j_gene: TRBJ2-1
abundance: many
d_gene: TRBD1
v_gene: TRBV11-2
CDR3aa: CASSLEAGGFHEQFF
CDR3nt: TGTGCCAGCAGCTTAGAAGCAGGGGGCTTCCATGAGCAGTTCTTC

j_gene: TRBJ2-1
abundance: .
d_gene: TRBD2
v_gene: TRBV10-3
CDR3aa: CAISADSGRATEQFF
CDR3nt: TGTGCCATCAGTGCGGATAGCGGGAGGGCTACTGAGCAGTTCTTC

j_gene: TRBJ2-2
abundance: many
d_gene: TRBD2
v_gene: TRBV2
CDR3aa: CASSEYTLAGDTGELFF
CDR3nt: TGTGCCAGCAGTGAATACACACTAGCGGGAGACACCGGGGAGCTGTTTTTT

j_gene: TRBJ2-1
abundance: many
d_gene: TRBD2
v_gene: TRBV7-2
CDR3aa: CASSGLAGGPHEQFF
CDR3nt: TGTGCCAGCAGCGGACTAGCGGGAGGGCCCCATGAGCAGTTCTTC

j_gene: TRBJ2-2
abundance: .
d_gene: TRBD1
v_gene: TRBV7-9
CDR3aa: CASREQGATGELFF
CDR3nt: TGTGCCAGCAGGGAACAGGGGGCCACCGGGGAGCTGTTTTTT

j_gene: TRBJ2-1
abundance: few
d_gene: .
v_gene: TRBV30
CDR3aa: CAWGREGTYNEQFF
CDR3nt: TGTGCCTGGGGGCGAGAGGGAACCTACAATGAGCAGTTCTTC

j_gene: TRBJ2-1
abundance: .
d_gene: TRBD2
v_gene: TRBV30
CDR3aa: CAWSGTSGPYNEQFF
CDR3nt: TGTGCCTGGTCCGGGACTAGCGGGCCCTACAATGAGCAGTTCTTC

j_gene: TRBJ2-7
abundance: .
d_gene: TRBD2
v_gene: TRBV6-5
CDR3aa: CASSYSTSGSYEQYF
CDR3nt: TGTGCCAGCAGTTACTCGACTAGCGGCAGTTACGAGCAGTACTTC

j_gene: TRBJ2-7
abundance: many
d_gene: TRBD2
v_gene: TRBV20-1
CDR3aa: CSATGGPYEQYF
CDR3nt: TGCAGTGCTACGGGGGGACCCTACGAGCAGTACTTC

j_gene: TRBJ2-7
abundance: .
d_gene: .
v_gene: TRBV6-1
CDR3aa: CASSRSSGTPHEQYF
CDR3nt: TGTGCCAGCAGTCGAAGCTCCGGGACTCCCCACGAGCAGTACTTC

j_gene: TRBJ2-7
abundance: many
d_gene: TRBD1
v_gene: TRBV25-1
CDR3aa: CASSERSRDRLRTYEQYF
CDR3nt: TGTGCCAGCAGTGAGAGGTCCCGGGACAGGCTTAGGACTTACGAGCAGTACTTC

j_gene: TRBJ2-2
abundance: few
d_gene: TRBD1
v_gene: TRBV12-3/TRBV12-4
CDR3aa: CASSLRQGAGGELFF
CDR3nt: TGTGCCAGCAGCCTCAGACAGGGGGCCGGCGGGGAGCTGTTTTTT

j_gene: TRBJ2-7
abundance: few
d_gene: .
v_gene: TRBV6-2/TRBV6-3
CDR3aa: CASSYNRGYYEQYF
CDR3nt: TGTGCCAGCAGTTACAATCGGGGCTACTACGAGCAGTACTTC

j_gene: TRBJ1-3
abundance: few
d_gene: .
v_gene: TRBV2
CDR3aa: CASSEYLVPSSGNTIYF
CDR3nt: TGTGCCAGCAGTGAATATCTGGTCCCGAGCTCTGGAAACACCATATATTTT

j_gene: TRBJ1-4
abundance: .
d_gene: .
v_gene: TRBV12-3/TRBV12-4
CDR3aa: CASSGQSSNEKLFF
CDR3nt: TGTGCCAGCAGTGGACAGAGTTCTAATGAAAAACTGTTTTTT

j_gene: TRBJ2-1
abundance: many
d_gene: TRBD2
v_gene: TRBV28
CDR3aa: CASSPTQGLAGGKSYNEQFF
CDR3nt: TGTGCCAGCAGTCCAACCCAGGGACTAGCGGGAGGGAAATCCTACAATGAGCAGTTCTTC

j_gene: TRBJ2-7
abundance: many
d_gene: TRBD2
v_gene: TRBV12-3/TRBV12-4
CDR3aa: CASSRLAGGNEQYF
CDR3nt: TGTGCCAGCAGTCGACTAGCGGGAGGGAATGAGCAGTACTTC

j_gene: TRBJ2-5
abundance: many
d_gene: .
v_gene: TRBV2
CDR3aa: CASSEISGGRETQYF
CDR3nt: TGTGCCAGCAGTGAAATAAGTGGGGGGCGAGAGACCCAGTACTTC

j_gene: TRBJ2-5
abundance: many
d_gene: TRBD1
v_gene: TRBV12-3/TRBV12-4
CDR3aa: CASSFSRGRGETQYF
CDR3nt: TGTGCCAGCAGTTTCTCCAGGGGGCGAGGGGAGACCCAGTACTTC

j_gene: TRBJ2-3
abundance: few
d_gene: .
v_gene: TRBV6-2/TRBV6-3
CDR3aa: CASRTDTRALHTQYF
CDR3nt: TGTGCCAGCAGAACAGACACCCGGGCTTTGCATACGCAGTATTTT

j_gene: TRBJ2-3
abundance: few
d_gene: TRBD2
v_gene: TRBV14
CDR3aa: CASSPYLAAPGTQYF
CDR3nt: TGTGCCAGCAGTCCTTATCTAGCGGCCCCGGGTACGCAGTATTTT

j_gene: TRBJ2-7
abundance: many
d_gene: TRBD2
v_gene: TRBV27
CDR3aa: CASSLRGGVGEQYF
CDR3nt: TGTGCCAGCAGTCTACGGGGAGGGGTTGGAGAGCAGTACTTC

j_gene: TRBJ1-1
abundance: many
d_gene: .
v_gene: TRBV27
CDR3aa: CASSSRSVVTEAFF
CDR3nt: TGTGCCAGCAGTTCCCGATCTGTTGTCACTGAAGCTTTCTTT

j_gene: TRBJ2-3
abundance: .
d_gene: TRBD2
v_gene: TRBV7-6
CDR3aa: CASSSEGGISTDTQYF
CDR3nt: TGTGCCAGCAGCTCCGAGGGAGGGATTAGCACAGATACGCAGTATTTT

j_gene: TRBJ2-1
abundance: few
d_gene: .
v_gene: TRBV7-6
CDR3aa: CASSVGSINEQFF
CDR3nt: TGTGCCAGCAGCGTCGGGTCCATCAATGAGCAGTTCTTC

j_gene: TRBJ1-2
abundance: many
d_gene: .
v_gene: TRBV7-9
CDR3aa: CASSDFYGYTF
CDR3nt: TGTGCCAGCAGTGACTTCTATGGCTACACCTTC

j_gene: TRBJ2-7
abundance: many
d_gene: .
v_gene: TRBV28
CDR3aa: CASSNVGPYEQYF
CDR3nt: TGTGCCAGCAGTAATGTCGGACCCTACGAGCAGTACTTC

j_gene: TRBJ2-5
abundance: many
d_gene: .
v_gene: TRBV30
CDR3aa: CAWRGRGAKKTQYF
CDR3nt: TGTGCCTGGAGAGGACGGGGGGCGAAAAAGACCCAGTACTTC

j_gene: TRBJ2-7
abundance: once
d_gene: .
v_gene: TRBV5-4
CDR3aa: CASSPGGRGSSYEQYF
CDR3nt: TGTGCCAGCAGCCCGGGTGGGCGGGGAAGCTCCTACGAGCAGTACTTC

j_gene: TRBJ1-2
abundance: few
d_gene: .
v_gene: TRBV20-1
CDR3aa: CSARDRVHYGYTF
CDR3nt: TGCAGTGCTAGAGATAGAGTCCACTATGGCTACACCTTC

j_gene: TRBJ2-3
abundance: .
d_gene: TRBD2
v_gene: TRBV10-3
CDR3aa: CATSGKPNSTDTQYF
CDR3nt: TGTGCCACCAGCGGGAAACCTAATAGCACAGATACGCAGTATTTT

j_gene: TRBJ1-2
abundance: few
d_gene: .
v_gene: TRBV30
CDR3aa: CAWTVGGRTNYGYTF
CDR3nt: TGTGCCTGGACAGTAGGTGGCAGAACTAACTATGGCTACACCTTC

j_gene: TRBJ2-5
abundance: .
d_gene: .
v_gene: TRBV30
CDR3aa: CAWSVPKPMTGETQYF
CDR3nt: TGTGCCTGGAGTGTCCCGAAGCCAATGACCGGGGAGACCCAGTACTTC

j_gene: TRBJ2-5
abundance: few
d_gene: TRBD2
v_gene: TRBV10-2
CDR3aa: CASSYLSGKETQYF
CDR3nt: TGTGCCAGCAGTTATTTGAGCGGGAAAGAGACCCAGTACTTC

j_gene: TRBJ2-7
abundance: many
d_gene: .
v_gene: TRBV7-2
CDR3aa: CASSWGTGRDGEQYF
CDR3nt: TGTGCCAGCAGCTGGGGGACGGGCAGGGATGGGGAGCAGTACTTC

j_gene: TRBJ2-4
abundance: .
d_gene: .
v_gene: TRBV28
CDR3aa: CASSSPPGAVDIQYF
CDR3nt: TGTGCCAGCAGTTCCCCCCCGGGAGCGGTGGACATTCAGTACTTC

j_gene: TRBJ2-7
abundance: many
d_gene: .
v_gene: TRBV7-9
CDR3aa: CASSLGQLWGGEQYF
CDR3nt: TGTGCCAGCAGCTTAGGACAATTATGGGGCGGCGAGCAGTACTTC

j_gene: TRBJ1-5
abundance: .
d_gene: TRBD1
v_gene: TRBV28
CDR3aa: CASSLWDRDQPQHF
CDR3nt: TGTGCCAGCAGTTTGTGGGACAGAGATCAGCCCCAGCATTTT

j_gene: TRBJ2-7
abundance: .
d_gene: .
v_gene: TRBV9
CDR3aa: CASSVGAGLSYEQYF
CDR3nt: TGTGCCAGCAGCGTAGGGGCCGGCCTCTCCTACGAGCAGTACTTC

j_gene: TRBJ1-5
abundance: many
d_gene: TRBD1
v_gene: TRBV20-1
CDR3aa: CSASEGANQPQHF
CDR3nt: TGCAGTGCTAGCGAGGGGGCCAATCAGCCCCAGCATTTT

j_gene: TRBJ2-5
abundance: .
d_gene: TRBD1
v_gene: TRBV9
CDR3aa: CASSGWDSQETQYF
CDR3nt: TGTGCCAGCAGCGGGTGGGACAGCCAAGAGACCCAGTACTTC

j_gene: TRBJ2-1
abundance: many
d_gene: .
v_gene: TRBV12-3/TRBV12-4
CDR3aa: CASSLATGRSSYNEQFF
CDR3nt: TGTGCCAGCAGTTTAGCGACCGGACGGAGCTCCTACAATGAGCAGTTCTTC

j_gene: TRBJ2-4
abundance: many
d_gene: .
v_gene: TRBV11-2
CDR3aa: CASSLDSVGSAKNIQYF
CDR3nt: TGTGCCAGCAGCTTAGATTCGGTGGGGAGTGCCAAAAACATTCAGTACTTC

j_gene: TRBJ1-4
abundance: many
d_gene: .
v_gene: TRBV3-1
CDR3aa: CASSQDRTAKLFF
CDR3nt: TGTGCCAGCAGCCAAGATCGGACAGCAAAACTGTTTTTT

j_gene: TRBJ2-3
abundance: many
d_gene: .
v_gene: TRBV7-2
CDR3aa: CASSPNDDTQYF
CDR3nt: TGTGCCAGCAGCCCTAATGATGATACGCAGTATTTT